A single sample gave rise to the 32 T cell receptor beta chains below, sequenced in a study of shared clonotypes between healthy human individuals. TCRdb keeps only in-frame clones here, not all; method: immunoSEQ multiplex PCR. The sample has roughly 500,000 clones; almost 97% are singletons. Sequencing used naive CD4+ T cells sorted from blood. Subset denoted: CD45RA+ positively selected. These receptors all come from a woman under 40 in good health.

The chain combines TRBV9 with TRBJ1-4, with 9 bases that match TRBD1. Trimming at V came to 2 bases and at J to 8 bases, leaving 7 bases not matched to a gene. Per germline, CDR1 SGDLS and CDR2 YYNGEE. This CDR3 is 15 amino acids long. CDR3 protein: CASSVLQGAGEKLFF. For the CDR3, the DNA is TGTGCCAGCAGCGTCCTACAGGGGGCTGGGGAAAAACTGTTTTTT.

DNA for the CDR3: TGTGCCAGCAGCGAGGGGACACATACCTACGAGCAGTACTTC. This gives the protein CASSEGTHTYEQYF. This chain links TRBV9 with TRBJ2-7; D may be TRBD1 (6 bases). The CDR3 is 14 residues long. V shed 3 bases and J shed 2 bases, with 12 bases lying between them. Germline V lookup: CDR1 SGDLS, CDR2 YYNGEE.

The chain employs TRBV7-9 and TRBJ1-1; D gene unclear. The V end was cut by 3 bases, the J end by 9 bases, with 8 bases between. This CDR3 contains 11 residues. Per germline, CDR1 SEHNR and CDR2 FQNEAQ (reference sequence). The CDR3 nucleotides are TGTGCCAGCAGCTTTGAGGAAAAAGCTTTCTTT. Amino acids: CASSFEEKAFF.

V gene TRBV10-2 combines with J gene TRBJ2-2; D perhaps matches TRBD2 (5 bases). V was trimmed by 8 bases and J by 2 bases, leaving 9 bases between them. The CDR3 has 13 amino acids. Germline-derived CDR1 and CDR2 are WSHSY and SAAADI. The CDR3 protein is CASGSGNTGELFF. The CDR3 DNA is TGCGCCAGCGGAAGCGGAAACACCGGGGAGCTGTTTTTT.

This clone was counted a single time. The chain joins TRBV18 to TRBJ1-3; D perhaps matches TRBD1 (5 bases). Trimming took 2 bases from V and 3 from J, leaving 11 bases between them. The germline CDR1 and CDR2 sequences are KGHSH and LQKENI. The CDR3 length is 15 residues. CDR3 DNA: TGTGCCAGCTCACCAGAGGGGAATTATGGAAACACCATATATTTT. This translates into CASSPEGNYGNTIYF.

CDR3 bases: TGTGCCAGCTCACCCGCCGGACGGATGAACACTGAAGCTTTCTTT. This encodes CASSPAGRMNTEAFF. V and J are TRBV18 and TRBJ1-1; D remains ambiguous. The CDR3 has 15 amino acids. The ends were cut back, 3 bases at V and 0 bases at J, with 11 bases in the middle. The germline V gene has CDR1 KGHSH and CDR2 LQKENI.

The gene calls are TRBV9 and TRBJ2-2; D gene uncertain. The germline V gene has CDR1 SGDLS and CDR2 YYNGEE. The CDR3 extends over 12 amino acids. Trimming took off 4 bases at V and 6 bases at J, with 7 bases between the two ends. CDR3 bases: TGTGCCAGCAGCCCCCGGTCCGGGGAGCTGTTTTTT. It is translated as CASSPRSGELFF.

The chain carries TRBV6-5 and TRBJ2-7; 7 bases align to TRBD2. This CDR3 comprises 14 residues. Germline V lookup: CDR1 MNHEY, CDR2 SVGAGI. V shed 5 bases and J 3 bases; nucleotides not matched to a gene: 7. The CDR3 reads CASSSQAGIYEQYF. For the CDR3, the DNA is TGTGCCAGCAGTAGCCAAGCGGGAATCTACGAGCAGTACTTC.

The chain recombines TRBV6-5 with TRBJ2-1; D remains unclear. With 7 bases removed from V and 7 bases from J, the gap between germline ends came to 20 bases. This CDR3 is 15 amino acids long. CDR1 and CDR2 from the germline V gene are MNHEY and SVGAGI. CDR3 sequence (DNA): TGTGCCAGCAACCTTAGGGCGACTGGTGGGAATGAGCAGTTCTTC. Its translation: CASNLRATGGNEQFF.

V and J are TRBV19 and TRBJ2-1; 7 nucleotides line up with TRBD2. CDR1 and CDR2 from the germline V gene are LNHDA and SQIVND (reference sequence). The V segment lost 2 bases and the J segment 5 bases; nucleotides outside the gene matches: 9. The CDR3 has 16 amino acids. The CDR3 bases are TGTGCCAGTAGTATATATTGGGGGGACTACAACAATGAGCAGTTCTTC. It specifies CASSIYWGDYNNEQFF.

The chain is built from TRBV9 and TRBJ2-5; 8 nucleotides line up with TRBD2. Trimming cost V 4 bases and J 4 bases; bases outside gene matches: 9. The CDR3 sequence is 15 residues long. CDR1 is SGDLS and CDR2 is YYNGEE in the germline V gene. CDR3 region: CASSLAGTRLETQYF. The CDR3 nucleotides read TGTGCCAGCAGCTTAGCCGGGACTAGGCTAGAGACCCAGTACTTC. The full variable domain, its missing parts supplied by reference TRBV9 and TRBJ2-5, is DSGVTQTPKHLITATGQRVTLRCSPRSGDLSVYWYQQSLDQGLQFLIQYYNGEERAKGNILERFSAQQFPDLHSELNLSSLELGDSALYFCASSLAGTRLETQYFGPGTRLLVL.

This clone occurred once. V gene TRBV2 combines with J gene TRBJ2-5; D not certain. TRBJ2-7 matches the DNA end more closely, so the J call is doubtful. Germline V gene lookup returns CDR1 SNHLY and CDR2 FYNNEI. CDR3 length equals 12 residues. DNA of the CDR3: TGTGCCAGCCTTCGGGCCTTCTACGAGCAGTACTTC. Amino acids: CASLRAFYEQYF.

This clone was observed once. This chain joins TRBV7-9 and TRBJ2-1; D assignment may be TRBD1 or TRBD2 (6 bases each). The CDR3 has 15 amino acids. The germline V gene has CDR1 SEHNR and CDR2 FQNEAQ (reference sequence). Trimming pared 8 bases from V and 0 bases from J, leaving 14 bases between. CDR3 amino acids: CASLRGVSSYNEQFF. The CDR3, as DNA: TGTGCCAGCCTAAGGGGGGTGAGCTCCTACAATGAGCAGTTCTTC.

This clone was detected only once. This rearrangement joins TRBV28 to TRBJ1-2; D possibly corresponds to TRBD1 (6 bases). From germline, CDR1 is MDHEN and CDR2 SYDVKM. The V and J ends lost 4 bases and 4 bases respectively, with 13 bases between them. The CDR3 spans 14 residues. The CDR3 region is CASSSSQGIYGYTF. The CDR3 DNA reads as TGTGCCAGCAGTTCCAGCCAGGGGATCTATGGCTACACCTTC.

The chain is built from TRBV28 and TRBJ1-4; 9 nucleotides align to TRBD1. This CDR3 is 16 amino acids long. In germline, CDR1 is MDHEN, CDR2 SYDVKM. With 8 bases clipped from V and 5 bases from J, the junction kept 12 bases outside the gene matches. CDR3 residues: CASHSPGTGRNEKLFF. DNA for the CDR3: TGTGCCAGCCATTCTCCCGGGACAGGGAGGAATGAAAAACTGTTTTTT.

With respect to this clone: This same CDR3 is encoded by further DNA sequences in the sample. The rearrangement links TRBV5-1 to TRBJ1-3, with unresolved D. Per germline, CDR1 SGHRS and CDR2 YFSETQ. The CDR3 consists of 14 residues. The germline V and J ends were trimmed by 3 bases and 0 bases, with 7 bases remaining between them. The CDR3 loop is CASSSGGSGNTIYF. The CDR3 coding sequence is TGCGCCAGCAGCTCTGGTGGCTCTGGAAACACCATATATTTT.

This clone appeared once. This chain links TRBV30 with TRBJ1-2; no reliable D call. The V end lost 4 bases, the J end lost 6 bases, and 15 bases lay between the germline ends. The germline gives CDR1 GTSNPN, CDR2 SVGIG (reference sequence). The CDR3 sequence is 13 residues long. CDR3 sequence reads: CAWTPTLTHGYTF. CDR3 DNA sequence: TGTGCCTGGACCCCCACCCTAACCCATGGCTACACCTTC.

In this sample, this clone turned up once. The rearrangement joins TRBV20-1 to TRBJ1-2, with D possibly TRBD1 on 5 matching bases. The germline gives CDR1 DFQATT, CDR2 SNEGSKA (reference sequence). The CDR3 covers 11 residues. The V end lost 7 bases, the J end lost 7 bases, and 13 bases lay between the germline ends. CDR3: CSVIGAGGYTF. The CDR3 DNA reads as TGCAGTGTTATCGGGGCGGGTGGCTACACCTTC.

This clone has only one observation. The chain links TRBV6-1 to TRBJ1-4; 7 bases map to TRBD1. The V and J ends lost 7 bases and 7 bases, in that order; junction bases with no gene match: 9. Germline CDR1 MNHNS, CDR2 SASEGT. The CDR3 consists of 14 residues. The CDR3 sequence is CASKKEGASEKLFF. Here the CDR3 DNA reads TGTGCCAGCAAGAAAGAGGGGGCGAGTGAAAAACTGTTTTTT.

CDR3 nucleotide sequence: TGCGCCAGCAGCCAGGACGACAGGGGTTATCAGCCCCAGCATTTT. Translated, it gives CASSQDDRGYQPQHF. V usage is TRBV4-1 and J usage is TRBJ1-5, with TRBD1 identical over 8 bases. Germline V gene sequence: CDR1 MGHRA, CDR2 YSYEKL. The CDR3 has 15 residues. The J segment lost 5 bases and the V segment lost 3 bases, leaving 6 bases of the junction unmatched.

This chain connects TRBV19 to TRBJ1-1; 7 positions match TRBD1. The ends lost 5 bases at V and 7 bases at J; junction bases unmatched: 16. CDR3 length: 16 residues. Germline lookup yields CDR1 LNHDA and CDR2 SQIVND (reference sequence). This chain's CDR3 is CASSDGKGGSPIEAFF. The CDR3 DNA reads TGTGCCAGTAGTGATGGGAAAGGGGGCTCTCCGATTGAAGCTTTCTTT.

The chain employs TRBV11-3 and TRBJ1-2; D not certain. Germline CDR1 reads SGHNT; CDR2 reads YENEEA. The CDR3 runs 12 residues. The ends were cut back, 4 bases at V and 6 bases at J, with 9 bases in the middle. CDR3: CASSSFWDGYTF. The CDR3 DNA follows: TGTGCCAGCAGCTCCTTCTGGGATGGCTACACCTTC.

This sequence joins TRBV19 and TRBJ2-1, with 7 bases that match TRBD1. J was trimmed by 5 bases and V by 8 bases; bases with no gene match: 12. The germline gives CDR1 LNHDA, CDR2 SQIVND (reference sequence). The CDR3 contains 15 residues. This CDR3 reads CASATPGQEDNEQFF. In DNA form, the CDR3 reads TGTGCCAGTGCCACCCCCGGACAGGAGGACAATGAGCAGTTCTTC. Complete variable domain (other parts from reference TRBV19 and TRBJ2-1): DGGITQSPKYLFRKEGQNVTLSCEQNLNHDAMYWYRQDPGQGLRLIYYSQIVNDFQKGDIAEGYSVSREKKESFPLTVTSAQKNPTAFYLCASATPGQEDNEQFFGPGTRLTVL.

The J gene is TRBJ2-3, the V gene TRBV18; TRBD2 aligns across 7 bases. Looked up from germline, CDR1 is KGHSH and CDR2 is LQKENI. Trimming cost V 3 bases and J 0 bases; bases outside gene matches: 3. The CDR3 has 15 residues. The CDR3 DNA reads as TGTGCCAGCTCACCGGGTAGCGGGAGCACAGATACGCAGTATTTT. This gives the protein CASSPGSGSTDTQYF.

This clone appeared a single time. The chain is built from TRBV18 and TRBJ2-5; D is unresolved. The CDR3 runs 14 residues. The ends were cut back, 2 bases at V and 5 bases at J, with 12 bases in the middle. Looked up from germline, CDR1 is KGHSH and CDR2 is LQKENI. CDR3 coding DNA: TGTGCCAGCTCACCAGGGGTCCCTTCGGAGACCCAGTACTTC. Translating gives CASSPGVPSETQYF.

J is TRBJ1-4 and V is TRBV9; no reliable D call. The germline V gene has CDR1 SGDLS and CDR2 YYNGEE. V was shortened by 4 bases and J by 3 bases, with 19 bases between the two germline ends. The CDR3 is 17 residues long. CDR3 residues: CASSLGRTSGANEKLFF. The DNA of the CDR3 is TGTGCCAGCAGCCTTGGGCGCACCTCGGGAGCTAATGAAAAACTGTTTTTT.

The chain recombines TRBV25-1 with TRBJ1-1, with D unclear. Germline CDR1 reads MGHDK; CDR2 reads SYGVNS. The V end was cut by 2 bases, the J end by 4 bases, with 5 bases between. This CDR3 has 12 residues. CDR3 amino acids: CASSEQTTEAFF. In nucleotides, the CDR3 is TGTGCCAGCAGTGAACAGACCACTGAAGCTTTCTTT.

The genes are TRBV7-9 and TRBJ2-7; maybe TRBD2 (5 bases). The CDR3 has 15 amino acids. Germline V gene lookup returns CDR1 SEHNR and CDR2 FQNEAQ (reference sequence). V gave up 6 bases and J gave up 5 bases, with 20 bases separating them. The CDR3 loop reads CASRSFLGVSDEQYF. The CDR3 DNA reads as TGTGCCAGCAGGAGTTTTTTGGGAGTTTCCGACGAGCAGTACTTC.

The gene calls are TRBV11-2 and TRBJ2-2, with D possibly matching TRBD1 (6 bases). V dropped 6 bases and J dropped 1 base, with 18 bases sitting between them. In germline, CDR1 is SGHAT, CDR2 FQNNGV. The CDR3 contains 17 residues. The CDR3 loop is CASSTLPPTGNTGELFF. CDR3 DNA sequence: TGTGCCAGCAGTACCCTGCCGCCGACAGGGAACACCGGGGAGCTGTTTTTT.

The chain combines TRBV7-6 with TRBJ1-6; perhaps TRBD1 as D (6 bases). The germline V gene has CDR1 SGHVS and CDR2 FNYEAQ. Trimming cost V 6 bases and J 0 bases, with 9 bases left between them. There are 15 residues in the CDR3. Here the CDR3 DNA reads TGTGCCAGCAGTTCGGACAGCTCCTATAATTCACCCCTCCACTTT. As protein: CASSSDSSYNSPLHF.

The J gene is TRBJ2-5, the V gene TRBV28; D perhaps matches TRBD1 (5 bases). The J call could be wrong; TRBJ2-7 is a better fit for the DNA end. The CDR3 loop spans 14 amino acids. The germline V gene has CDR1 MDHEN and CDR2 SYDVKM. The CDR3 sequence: CASSLPTGLYEQYF. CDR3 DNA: TGTGCCAGCAGTTTACCCACAGGCTTATACGAGCAGTACTTC.

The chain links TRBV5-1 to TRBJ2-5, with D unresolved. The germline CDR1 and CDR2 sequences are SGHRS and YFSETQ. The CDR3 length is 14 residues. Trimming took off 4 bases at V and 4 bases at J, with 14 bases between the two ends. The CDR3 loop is CASSPQPSRETQYF. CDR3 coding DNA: TGCGCCAGCAGCCCGCAGCCCAGTCGAGAGACCCAGTACTTC. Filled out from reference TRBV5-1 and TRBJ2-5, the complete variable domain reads KAGVTQTPRYLIKTRGQQVTLSCSPISGHRSVSWYQQTPGQGLQFLFEYFSETQRNKGNFPGRFSGRQFSNSRSEMNVSTLELGDSALYLCASSPQPSRETQYFGPGTRLLVL.